These T cell receptor beta chains were read from a single sample in a study of blood T cell repertoires in COVID-19. Sequencing used immunoSEQ multiplex PCR; TCRdb keeps in-frame clones, though not all of them. The top ten clones hold approximately 31% of a sample with about 11,000 clones, 70% to 90% of them seen once. What was sequenced was peripheral blood. The receptors shown here come from a man in his fifties with active COVID-19. CDR3s include the opening cysteine and the closing phenylalanine or tryptophan. The D gene is left open where the match is weak.

TRBV11-3 . CASSFRRTLNTEAFF
TRBV9 . CASSVFWTATYEQYF
TRBV7-6 TRBD1 CASSLGQRIWETQYF
TRBV12-3/TRBV12-4 TRBD1 CASSIGGRDTQYF
TRBV9 . CASSVAAGVTDTQYF
TRBV6-6 . CASSTQLDLKETQYF
TRBV27 TRBD2 CASSRLAEIYNEQFF
TRBV15 TRBD2 CATSNGGRGGELFF
TRBV28 . CASRGLGPGGVTGELFF
TRBV6-1 . CASSEVGTGGANVLTF
TRBV7-7 TRBD2 CASSLITGGPWNEQFF
TRBV11-2 TRBD1 CASSSPRGPEISSYNEQFF
TRBV13 TRBD1 CASSSGTGLSDTQYF
TRBV7-8 TRBD1 CASSLGTGGFYEQYF
TRBV27 . CASSASFTGLYGYTF
TRBV2 TRBD1 CASSELARAGGIDTQYF
TRBV7-9 . CASTPFSSYEQYF
TRBV19 TRBD2 CASSIVPAGGPGELFF
TRBV12-2 . CASRLATPGLERSYEQYF
TRBV6-2/TRBV6-3 TRBD1 CASSYSPGGEKLFF
TRBV6-4 TRBD1 CASSDYEGYSGQGAPRGGYEQYF
TRBV5-6 . CASSLGGSGEKLFF
TRBV19 TRBD2 CASSITGTSGFYEQYF
TRBV16 . CASSLPPGGEQYF
TRBV9 . CASSTQGVYGYTF
TRBV7-6 . CASSLAEVTSTDTQYF
TRBV20-1 TRBD2 CSASAPGLAVYNEQFF
TRBV27 TRBD2 CASSPRSGTSGRETQYF
TRBV27 TRBD2 CASNGGGLRYNEQFF
TRBV5-4 TRBD2 CASSPSGGSGSYEQYF
TRBV19 . CASSIPETGTDTQYF
TRBV27 . CASSLRLSGNSPLHF
TRBV24-1 . CATSDHTLGNEQFF
TRBV3-1/TRBV3-2 TRBD2 CASSQDWREGRDEQFF
TRBV11-2 . CASSLELPYEQYF
TRBV7-9 . CASSFLVGQGYNSPLHF
TRBV2 . CASRAGTEAFF
TRBV5-6 . CASSFLETYEQYF
TRBV6-1 TRBD1 CASSEGDRAYNEQFF
TRBV7-9 TRBD2 CASGGRDYEQYF
TRBV6-6 TRBD1 CASSYKWDRGNNEQFF
TRBV7-5 . CVRSDAPGQKQETQYF
TRBV29-1 TRBD2 CSVGGLAVLPSSYNEQFF
TRBV15 TRBD2 CATSRGGGASSDTQYF
TRBV13 TRBD1 CASSLGQGIETQYF
TRBV13 TRBD2 CASSLAGGREQETQYF
TRBV6-2/TRBV6-3 . CASSYLWTAGSDGYTF
TRBV6-1 TRBD2 CASSEVSGGYEQYF
TRBV7-2 . CASSFRGDSPLHF
TRBV2 . CASSSGRDIANTGELFF
TRBV29-1 TRBD2 CSVVDTGTSGRLSTDTQYF
TRBV27 . CASSFGNGYEQYF